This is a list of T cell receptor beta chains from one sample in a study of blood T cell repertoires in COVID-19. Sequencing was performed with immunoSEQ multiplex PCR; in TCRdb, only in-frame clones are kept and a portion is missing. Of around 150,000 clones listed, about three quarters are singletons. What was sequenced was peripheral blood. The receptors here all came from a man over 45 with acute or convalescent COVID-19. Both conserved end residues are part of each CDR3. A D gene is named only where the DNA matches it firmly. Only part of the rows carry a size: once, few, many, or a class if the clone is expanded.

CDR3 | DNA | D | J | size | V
CASSKGEGLILTDTQYF | TGTGCCAGCAGCAAAGGGGAAGGACTTATCCTTACGGATACGCAGTATTTT | - | TRBJ2-3 | - | TRBV21-1
CASSPGPGGARYQPQHF | TGCGCCAGCAGCCCCGGGCCGGGGGGGGCCCGCTATCAGCCCCAGCATTTT | - | TRBJ1-5 | - | TRBV5-1
CASSSSGVADTQYF | TGTGCCAGCAGCAGCAGCGGGGTCGCAGATACGCAGTATTTT | TRBD2 | TRBJ2-3 | - | TRBV7-6
CASIPYGVTEAFF | TGTGCCAGCATCCCATACGGGGTCACTGAAGCTTTCTTT | - | TRBJ1-1 | - | TRBV6-5
CASSQQGKIETQYF | TGTGCCAGCAGCCAACAGGGGAAGATAGAGACCCAGTACTTC | TRBD1 | TRBJ2-5 | - | TRBV13
CASLGQHNEQFF | TGTGCCAGCCTAGGACAGCACAATGAGCAGTTCTTC | - | TRBJ2-1 | - | TRBV30
CASRSGGDSYNEQFF | TGTGCCAGCCGTTCGGGGGGAGACTCCTACAATGAGCAGTTCTTC | TRBD2 | TRBJ2-1 | - | TRBV28
CASSLPGNSNQPQHF | TGTGCCAGCAGCCTTCCAGGGAATAGCAATCAGCCCCAGCATTTT | - | TRBJ1-5 | - | TRBV6-5
CASSPKQSSPGYTF | TGTGCCAGCAGCCCTAAACAGAGCTCGCCTGGCTACACCTTC | - | TRBJ1-2 | - | TRBV3-1/TRBV3-2
CASSPGQGATYGYTF | TGCGCCAGCAGCCCTGGACAGGGGGCGACTTATGGCTACACCTTC | TRBD1 | TRBJ1-2 | - | TRBV5-1
CAWSVHGYSNYGYTF | TGTGCCTGGAGTGTACACGGATACAGTAACTATGGCTACACCTTC | - | TRBJ1-2 | - | TRBV30
CASSFLGTDGNTEAFF | TGTGCCAGCAGTTTTTTAGGGACAGACGGGAACACTGAAGCTTTCTTT | TRBD1 | TRBJ1-1 | few | TRBV6-5
CASSMNDGTVLQETQYF | TGTGCCAGCAGCATGAATGACGGGACAGTCCTCCAAGAGACCCAGTACTTC | - | TRBJ2-5 | - | TRBV21-1
CASSLGGLPRNEQFF | TGTGCCAGCAGCTTGGGGGGGCTCCCGAGAAATGAGCAGTTCTTC | - | TRBJ2-1 | - | TRBV5-5
CSVCDRGQETQYF | TGCAGCGTTTGTGACAGGGGCCAAGAGACCCAGTACTTC | TRBD1 | TRBJ2-5 | - | TRBV29-1
CASSLAPLRYEQYF | TGCGCCAGCAGCTTGGCCCCCTTGAGATACGAGCAGTACTTC | - | TRBJ2-7 | few | TRBV5-1
CAWWQGIGELFF | TGTGCCTGGTGGCAGGGGATCGGGGAGCTGTTTTTT | - | TRBJ2-2 | - | TRBV30
CASSLRLAGADTQYF | TGCGCCAGCAGCTTAAGACTAGCTGGGGCAGATACGCAGTATTTT | TRBD2 | TRBJ2-3 | - | TRBV5-1
CASSPTGAPNQPQHF | TGTGCCAGCTCACCGACAGGGGCCCCTAATCAGCCCCAGCATTTT | TRBD1 | TRBJ1-5 | - | TRBV18
CASSQLAGGSTDTQYF | TGTGCCAGCAGCCAACTAGCGGGGGGGTCTACAGATACGCAGTATTTT | TRBD2 | TRBJ2-3 | few | TRBV3-1/TRBV3-2
CASSWAQEGDTEAFF | TGTGCCAGCAGTTGGGCCCAGGAAGGGGACACTGAAGCTTTCTTT | - | TRBJ1-1 | - | TRBV6-5
CASSQADRGGDQPQHF | TGCGCCAGCAGCCAAGCCGACAGGGGAGGGGATCAGCCCCAGCATTTT | TRBD1 | TRBJ1-5 | - | TRBV4-1
CASSEQGWTGYTF | TGTGCCAGCAGCGAACAGGGTTGGACAGGCTACACCTTC | - | TRBJ1-2 | - | TRBV7-9
CASSPHTGGGTQYF | TGTGCCAGCAGCCCCCACACAGGGGGGGGGACCCAGTACTTC | - | TRBJ2-5 | once | TRBV28
CASSEGLNSPLHF | TGTGCCAGCAGCGAGGGATTAAATTCACCCCTCCACTTT | - | TRBJ1-6 | - | TRBV2
CASSLERPGGVGLTTQYF | TGTGCCAGCAGCTTAGAGAGGCCAGGGGGCGTTGGCCTTACGACGCAGTATTTT | TRBD1 | TRBJ2-3 | - | TRBV7-6
CASSLNRNRGLLTEAFF | TGTGCCAGCAGCTTGAACCGGAACAGGGGGCTTCTCACTGAAGCTTTCTTT | TRBD1 | TRBJ1-1 | - | TRBV5-6
CASSMSLNEKLFF | TGTGCCAGCTCGATGTCACTTAATGAAAAACTGTTTTTT | - | TRBJ1-4 | - | TRBV6-6
CASSLTGDTGELFF | TGCGCCAGCAGCTTGACGGGGGACACCGGGGAGCTGTTTTTT | - | TRBJ2-2 | - | TRBV5-1
CASSDQGAPDNEQFF | TGTGCCAGCAGTGACCAGGGGGCTCCCGACAATGAGCAGTTCTTC | TRBD1 | TRBJ2-1 | - | TRBV2
CASSVESDRGYNEQFF | TGTGCCAGCAGCGTAGAATCGGACAGGGGGTACAATGAGCAGTTCTTC | TRBD1 | TRBJ2-1 | - | TRBV9
CASSETRSGTEAFF | TGTGCCAGCAGTGAAACAAGGTCAGGCACTGAAGCTTTCTTT | - | TRBJ1-1 | - | TRBV6-1
CAISQGAGNTIYF | TGTGCCATCAGTCAGGGTGCTGGAAACACCATATATTTT | - | TRBJ1-3 | - | TRBV10-3
CASSLDEWGDFYGYTF | TGCGCCAGCAGCTTGGACGAGTGGGGGGATTTCTATGGCTACACCTTC | - | TRBJ1-2 | - | TRBV5-1